A selection of T cell receptor beta chains follows, all from one sample in a study of T-cell reconstitution after alpha-beta-depleted transplantation in children. TCRdb itself ran the PCR reads through MiXCR, one entry per CDR3 protein. The sample includes a few hundred thousand distinct CDR3 sequences, under 13% of them seen just once. This material consisted of PBMCs from the stem cell graft donor, taken from the stem cell graft. The origin of the receptors is a human donor who donated a stem cell graft to a child with acute lymphoblastic leukemia. The conserved cysteine and the conserved F or W are not part of the CDR3 here. The D gene is left open where the match is weak.

>-|TRBV6-5|12|TRBJ1-2
ASSPSGGSRGYT
>-|TRBV6-1|13|TRBJ1-2
ASSEALRQGYGYT
>TRBD1|TRBV27|11|TRBJ1-1
ASSSGQGAEAF
>-|TRBV12-3/TRBV12-4|12|TRBJ2-1
ASRIEGMSDEQF
>-|TRBV3-1|13|TRBJ2-5
ASSQESVLQETQY
>TRBD2|TRBV20-1|11|TRBJ2-7
SASGPGGGEQY
>-|TRBV5-1|13|TRBJ2-5
ASSLGALSGETQY
>TRBD1|TRBV29-1|10|TRBJ2-7
SVQGAKGEQY
>-|TRBV5-1|13|TRBJ2-5
ASGWGNRRQETQY
>-|TRBV29-1|14|TRBJ2-3
SEPGAKSEFSDTQY
>-|TRBV27|13|TRBJ1-2
ASSLIPPGTYGYT
>-|TRBV23-1|11|TRBJ2-2
ASSRIRSGELF
>TRBD1|TRBV19|12|TRBJ1-2
ASTSQGGNYGYT
>-|TRBV24-1|11|TRBJ2-1
ATSAVPYNEQF
>TRBD1|TRBV28|12|TRBJ2-5
ASSGTGKQETQY
>TRBD2|TRBV6-1|13|TRBJ2-5
ASRRLAGAGETQY
>-|TRBV27|11|TRBJ1-5
ASSRYSNQPQH
>-|TRBV27|12|TRBJ1-1
ASNRTPKGTEAF
>-|TRBV4-3|13|TRBJ2-5
ASSQDRVRDGTQY
>-|TRBV12-3/TRBV12-4|11|TRBJ1-1
ASRGQTNTEAF
>-|TRBV7-9|11|TRBJ2-3
ASSPDSRDTQY
>-|TRBV18|11|TRBJ1-2
ASSADMDYGYT
>-|TRBV7-9|12|TRBJ1-6
ASGSGTLNSPLH
>-|TRBV5-6|13|TRBJ2-1
ASSLAVLAYNEQF
>-|TRBV5-1|12|TRBJ2-2
ASSLAWGSGELF
>-|TRBV20-1|10|TRBJ2-7
SAPPNGREQY
>-|TRBV7-2|14|TRBJ2-7
ASSLAEGRDSYEQY
>-|TRBV5-6|14|TRBJ1-3
ASSPDVGSSGNTIY